This T cell receptor beta chain came from a study of CD8 T cells in ankylosing spondylitis. TCRdb ran MiXCR on the 5' RACE reads and lists one entry per CDR3 protein. The table includes about 140,000 distinct CDR3 sequences, more than 9.5% detected once. The sample holds many counts of this clonotype. Its specificity is not known. Study conclusions and caveats: Matched synovial fluid from ankylosing spondylitis patients was reported to be enriched for disease-linked clones. Those disease-linked clones were CD8+; they were also relatively rare in peripheral blood. Some motif variants had been reported before (in reactive arthritis synovial fluid and blood). One TCR beta motif, made up of roughly eight highly homologous variants, appeared characteristic of ankylosing spondylitis blood.

The clonotype originates from a female donor with ankylosing spondylitis or in good health (not recorded which). The sequenced sample was blood, either unsorted or a sorted T cell fraction (not recorded which).

The CDR3 reads CASSPGQGADTQYF. The CDR3 region has the DNA TGCGCCAGCAGCCCCGGACAGGGCGCAGATACGCAGTATTTT. The chain combines TRBV5-1 with TRBJ2-3, with 8 bases aligning to TRBD1. The junction had 5 bases not matched to a gene; V was cut back by 4 bases and J by 4 bases. In germline, CDR1 is SGHRS, CDR2 YFSETQ. This CDR3 has 14 residues.